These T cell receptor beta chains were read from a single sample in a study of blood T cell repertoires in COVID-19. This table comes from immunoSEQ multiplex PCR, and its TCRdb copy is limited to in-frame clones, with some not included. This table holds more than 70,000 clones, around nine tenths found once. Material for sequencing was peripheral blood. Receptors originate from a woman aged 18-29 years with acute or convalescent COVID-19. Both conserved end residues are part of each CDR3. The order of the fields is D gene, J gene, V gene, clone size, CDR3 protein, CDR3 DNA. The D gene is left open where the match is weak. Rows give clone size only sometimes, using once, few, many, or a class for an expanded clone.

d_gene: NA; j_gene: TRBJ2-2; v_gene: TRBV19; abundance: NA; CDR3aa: CASSAQGPGELFF; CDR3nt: TGTGCCAGTAGTGCACAGGGACCCGGGGAGCTGTTTTTT
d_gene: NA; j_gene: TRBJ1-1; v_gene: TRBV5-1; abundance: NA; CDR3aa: CASSKTPTVMNTEAFF; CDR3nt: TGCGCCAGCAGCAAAACCCCGACAGTGATGAACACTGAAGCTTTCTTT
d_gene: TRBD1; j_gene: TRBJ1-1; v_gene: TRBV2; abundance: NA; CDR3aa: CASIVIDRGREAFF; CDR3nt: TGTGCCAGCATCGTAATTGACAGGGGGCGAGAAGCTTTCTTT
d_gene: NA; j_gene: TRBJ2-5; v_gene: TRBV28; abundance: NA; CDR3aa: CASSSPSLETQYF; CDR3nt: TGTGCCAGCAGTTCCCCGTCGTTGGAGACCCAGTACTTC
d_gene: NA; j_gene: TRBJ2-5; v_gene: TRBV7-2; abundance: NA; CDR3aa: CASSLDGETQYF; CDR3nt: TGTGCCAGCAGCTTAGACGGGGAGACCCAGTACTTC
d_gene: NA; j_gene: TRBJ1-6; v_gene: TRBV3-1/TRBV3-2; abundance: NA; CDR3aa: CASSQVPGGNSPLHF; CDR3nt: TGTGCCAGCAGCCAAGTCCCGGGGGGTAATTCACCCCTCCACTTT
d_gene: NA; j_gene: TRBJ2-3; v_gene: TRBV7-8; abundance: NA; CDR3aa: CASSYGATDTQYF; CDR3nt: TGTGCCAGCAGCTATGGAGCCACAGATACGCAGTATTTT
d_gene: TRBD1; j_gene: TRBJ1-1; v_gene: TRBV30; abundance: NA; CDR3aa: CAWSVTGKNTEAFF; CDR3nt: TGTGCCTGGAGTGTGACAGGGAAGAACACTGAAGCTTTCTTT
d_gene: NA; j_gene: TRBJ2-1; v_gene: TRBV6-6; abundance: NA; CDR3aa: CASSYLAGQSNEQFF; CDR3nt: TGTGCCAGCAGTTACCTGGCAGGGCAGAGCAATGAGCAGTTCTTC
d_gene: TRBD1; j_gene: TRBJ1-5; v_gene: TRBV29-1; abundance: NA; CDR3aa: CSVGGQMNQPQHF; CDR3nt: TGCAGCGTTGGGGGACAGATGAATCAGCCCCAGCATTTT
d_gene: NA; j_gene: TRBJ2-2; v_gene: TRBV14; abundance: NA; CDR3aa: CASSQDHSAGELFF; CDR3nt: TGTGCCAGCAGCCAAGATCATAGTGCCGGGGAGCTGTTTTTT
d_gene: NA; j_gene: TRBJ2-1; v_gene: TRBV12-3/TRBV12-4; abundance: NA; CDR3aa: CASAVSYNEQFF; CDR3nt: TGTGCCAGTGCGGTTTCCTACAATGAGCAGTTCTTC
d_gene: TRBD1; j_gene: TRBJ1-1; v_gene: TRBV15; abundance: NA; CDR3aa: CATSTYFGGDRGTEAFF; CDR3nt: TGTGCCACCAGCACTTACTTCGGGGGCGACAGGGGCACTGAAGCTTTCTTT
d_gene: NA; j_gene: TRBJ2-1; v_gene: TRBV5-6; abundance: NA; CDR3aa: CASSLAGVASYNEQFF; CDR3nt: TGTGCCAGCAGCTTGGCAGGGGTCGCCTCCTACAATGAGCAGTTCTTC
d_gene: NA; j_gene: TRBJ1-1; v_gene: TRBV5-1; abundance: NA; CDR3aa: CASSLEPGLNTEAFF; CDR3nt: TGCGCCAGCAGCTTGGAGCCAGGGTTGAACACTGAAGCTTTCTTT
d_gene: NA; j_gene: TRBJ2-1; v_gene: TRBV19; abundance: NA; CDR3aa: CASSVQGSYNEQFF; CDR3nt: TGTGCCAGTAGTGTACAGGGCTCCTACAATGAGCAGTTCTTC
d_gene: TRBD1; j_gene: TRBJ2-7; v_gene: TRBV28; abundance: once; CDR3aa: CASRRQGFSYEQYF; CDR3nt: TGTGCCAGCAGACGACAGGGGTTCTCCTACGAGCAGTACTTC
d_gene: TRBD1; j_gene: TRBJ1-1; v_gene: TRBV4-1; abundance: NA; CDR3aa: CASSPGTGADGLTEAFF; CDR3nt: TGCGCCAGCAGCCCCGGGACAGGGGCAGATGGACTCACTGAAGCTTTCTTT
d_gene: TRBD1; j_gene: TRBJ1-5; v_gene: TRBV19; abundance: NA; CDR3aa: CASSRGQDNQPQHF; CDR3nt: TGTGCCAGTAGCAGGGGACAGGACAATCAGCCCCAGCATTTT
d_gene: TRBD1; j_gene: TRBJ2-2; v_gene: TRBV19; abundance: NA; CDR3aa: CASSKRQGVGTGELFF; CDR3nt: TGTGCCAGTAGTAAACGACAGGGGGTGGGCACCGGGGAGCTGTTTTTT
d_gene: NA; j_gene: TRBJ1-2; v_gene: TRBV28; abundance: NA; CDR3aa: CASSFSMDGYTF; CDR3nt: TGTGCCAGCAGTTTCTCTATGGATGGCTACACCTTC
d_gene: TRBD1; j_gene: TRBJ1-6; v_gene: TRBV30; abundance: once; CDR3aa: CAWTGTGGGSPLHF; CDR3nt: TGTGCCTGGACGGGGACAGGGGGCGGTTCACCCCTCCACTTT
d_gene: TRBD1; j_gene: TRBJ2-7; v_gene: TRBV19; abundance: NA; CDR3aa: CASSYRGYPYEQYF; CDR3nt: TGTGCCAGTAGTTACAGGGGATATCCCTACGAGCAGTACTTC
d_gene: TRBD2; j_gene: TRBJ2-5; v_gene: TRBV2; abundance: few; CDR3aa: CASSALAGVVETQYF; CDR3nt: TGTGCCAGCAGCGCCCTAGCGGGGGTTGTGGAGACCCAGTACTTC
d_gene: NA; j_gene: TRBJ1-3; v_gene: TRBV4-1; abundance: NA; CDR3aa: CASSQVSGGGSGNTIYF; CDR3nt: TGCGCCAGCAGCCAAGTCAGCGGGGGAGGATCTGGAAACACCATATATTTT
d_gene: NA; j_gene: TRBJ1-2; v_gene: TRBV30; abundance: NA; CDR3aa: CAWSAPTAYYGYTF; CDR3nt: TGTGCCTGGAGTGCCCCGACAGCCTACTATGGCTACACCTTC
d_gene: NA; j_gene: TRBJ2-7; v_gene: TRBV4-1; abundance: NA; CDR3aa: CASSRQIRESPSLPYEQYF; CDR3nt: TGCGCCAGCAGCCGACAAATTCGGGAGTCGCCCTCATTACCCTACGAGCAGTACTTC
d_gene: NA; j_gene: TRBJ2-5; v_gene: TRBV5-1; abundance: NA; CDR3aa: CASSLTSSGETQYF; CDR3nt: TGCGCCAGCAGCTTAACTAGCAGTGGAGAGACCCAGTACTTC
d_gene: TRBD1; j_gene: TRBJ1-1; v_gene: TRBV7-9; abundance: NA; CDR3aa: CASSLGPGQGAGTEAFF; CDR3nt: TGTGCCAGCAGCTTAGGGCCGGGACAGGGGGCTGGCACTGAAGCTTTCTTT
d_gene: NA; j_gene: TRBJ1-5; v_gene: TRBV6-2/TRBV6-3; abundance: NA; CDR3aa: CASSYSAGLQPQHF; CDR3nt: TGTGCCAGCAGTTACTCGGCAGGTCTCCAGCCCCAGCATTTT
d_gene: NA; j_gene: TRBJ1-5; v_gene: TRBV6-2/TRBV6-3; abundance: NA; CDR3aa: CASSASLSNQPQHF; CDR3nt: TGTGCCAGCAGTGCGTCATTGAGCAATCAGCCCCAGCATTTT
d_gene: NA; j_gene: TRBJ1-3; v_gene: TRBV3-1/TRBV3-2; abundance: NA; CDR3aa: CASSQGSRAGNTIYF; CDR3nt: TGTGCCAGCAGCCAAGGCTCCAGGGCTGGAAACACCATATATTTT
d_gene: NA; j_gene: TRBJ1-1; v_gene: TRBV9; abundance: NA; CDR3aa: CASSVDDNRVRTEAFF; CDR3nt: TGTGCCAGCAGCGTAGACGATAACAGGGTACGTACTGAAGCTTTCTTT
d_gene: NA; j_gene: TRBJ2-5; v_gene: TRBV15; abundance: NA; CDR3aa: CATSRDWGRQETQYF; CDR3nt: TGTGCCACCAGCAGAGATTGGGGCCGGCAAGAGACCCAGTACTTC
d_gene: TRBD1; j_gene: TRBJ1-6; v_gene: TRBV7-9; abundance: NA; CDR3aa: CASSLDRGSPLHF; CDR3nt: TGTGCCAGCAGCTTAGACAGGGGCTCACCCCTCCACTTT
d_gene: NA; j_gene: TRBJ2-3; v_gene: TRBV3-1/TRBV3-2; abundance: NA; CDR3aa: CASSQDRFLATDTQYF; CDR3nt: TGTGCCAGCAGCCAAGATCGGTTCCTAGCCACAGATACGCAGTATTTT
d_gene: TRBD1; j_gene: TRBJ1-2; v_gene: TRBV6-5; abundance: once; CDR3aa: CASRTGNYGYTF; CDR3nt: TGTGCCAGCAGGACAGGGAACTATGGCTACACCTTC
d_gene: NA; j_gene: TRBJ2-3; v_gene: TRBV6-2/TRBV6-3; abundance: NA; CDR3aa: CASSYLGSTDTQYF; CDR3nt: TGTGCCAGCAGTTACCTCGGGAGCACAGATACGCAGTATTTT
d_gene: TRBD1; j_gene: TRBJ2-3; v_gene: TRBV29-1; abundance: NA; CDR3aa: CSVVVTGGRDTQYF; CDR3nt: TGCAGCGTTGTTGTGACAGGGGGGCGAGATACGCAGTATTTT
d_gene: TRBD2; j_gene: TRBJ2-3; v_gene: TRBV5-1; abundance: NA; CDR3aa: CASSVGLAGTDTQYF; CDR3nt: TGCGCCAGCAGCGTGGGACTAGCGGGAACAGATACGCAGTATTTT
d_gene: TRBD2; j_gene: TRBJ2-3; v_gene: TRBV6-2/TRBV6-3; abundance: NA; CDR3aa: CASSYGSGRTDTQYF; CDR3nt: TGTGCCAGCAGTTACGGGAGCGGGAGAACAGATACGCAGTATTTT
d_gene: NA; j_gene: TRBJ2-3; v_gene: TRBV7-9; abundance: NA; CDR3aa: CASSSPLSTDTQYF; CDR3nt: TGTGCCAGCAGCTCCCCTTTAAGCACAGATACGCAGTATTTT
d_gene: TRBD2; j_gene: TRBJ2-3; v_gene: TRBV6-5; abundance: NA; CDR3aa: CASRVPGGGDTQYF; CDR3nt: TGTGCCAGCAGAGTACCCGGGGGGGGAGATACGCAGTATTTT
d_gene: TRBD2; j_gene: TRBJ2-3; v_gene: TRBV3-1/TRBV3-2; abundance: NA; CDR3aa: CASSLVRGGSTDTQYF; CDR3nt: TGTGCCAGCAGCCTGGTGCGGGGGGGGAGCACAGATACGCAGTATTTT
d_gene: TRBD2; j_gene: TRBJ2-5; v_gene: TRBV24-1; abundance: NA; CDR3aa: CATFDRKGGYQETQYF; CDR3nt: TGTGCCACCTTTGACCGAAAGGGAGGGTACCAAGAGACCCAGTACTTC
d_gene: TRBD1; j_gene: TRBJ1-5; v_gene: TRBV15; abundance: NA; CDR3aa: CATSRRTGAGQPQHF; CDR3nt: TGTGCCACCAGCAGACGTACAGGGGCTGGTCAGCCCCAGCATTTT
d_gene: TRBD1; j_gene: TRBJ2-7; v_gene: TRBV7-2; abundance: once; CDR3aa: CASRATGSSYEQYF; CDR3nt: TGTGCCAGCAGGGCGACAGGGTCTTCCTACGAGCAGTACTTC
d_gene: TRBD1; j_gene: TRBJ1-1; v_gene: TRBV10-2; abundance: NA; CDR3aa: CASRGQGVEAFF; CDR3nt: TGCGCCAGCAGGGGACAGGGAGTTGAAGCTTTCTTT
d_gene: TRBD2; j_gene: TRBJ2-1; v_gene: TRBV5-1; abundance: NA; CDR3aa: CASSFELAGEGNEQFF; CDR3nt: TGCGCCAGCAGCTTCGAGTTAGCGGGAGAGGGAAATGAGCAGTTCTTC
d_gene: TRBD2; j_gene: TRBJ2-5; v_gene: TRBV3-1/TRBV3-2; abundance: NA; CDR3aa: CASSQASGGETQYF; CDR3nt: TGTGCCAGCAGCCAGGCTAGCGGGGGAGAGACCCAGTACTTC
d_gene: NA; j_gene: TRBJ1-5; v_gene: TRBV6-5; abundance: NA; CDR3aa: CASSSTGHPNQPQHF; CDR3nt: TGTGCCAGCAGTTCTACGGGACACCCCAATCAGCCCCAGCATTTT
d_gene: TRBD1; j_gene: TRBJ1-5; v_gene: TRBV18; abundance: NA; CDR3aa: CASSPPGGAAQPQHF; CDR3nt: TGTGCCAGCTCACCGCCAGGGGGCGCGGCTCAGCCCCAGCATTTT